This T cell receptor beta chain was recorded in a study of blood T cell repertoires in COVID-19. The wider study: COVID-19 samples from acute and convalescent phases originated in the United States, Italy and Spain. Sources were T cells, B-cell-depleted T cells, or PBMCs; the material itself was cDNA or gDNA.

Authors' processing steps: Counts of nucleated cells, estimated from reference gene primer amplification, were obtained. Profiling relied on immunoSEQ multiplex PCR, and the TCRdb table lists in-frame clones only, not all of them. The V and J calls and clone size are taken from that table; D and trimming were inferred from the DNA. The sample gives under 250,000 clones, roughly 86% of which show up once; approximately 12% is in the top ten. The source of this sequence is a woman in her thirties or forties with acute or convalescent COVID-19. The sequenced sample was peripheral blood.

CDR3 DNA: TGTGCCAGCAGCCAAGAGCGCACCAAAAACATTCAGTACTTC. Amino acids: CASSQERTKNIQYF. The V call is TRBV4-2, the J call TRBJ2-4; D is ambiguous. Trimming left V 0 bases short and J 2 bases short, with 5 bases between. The CDR3 totals 14 residues. In germline, CDR1 is LGHNA, CDR2 YNFKEQ.